This TCR beta chain was documented in a study of stem cell transplantation in POMP-related autoinflammatory disease. About the study: Before transplant, CD4+ T cells skewed naive and CD8+ proportions were low. Broader study findings: Fewer unique TRB V-J gene pairings were identified in patients with PRAID. PRAID patients trended toward lower TRB diversity and higher clonality in all analyzed T-cell subsets.

The germline V gene has CDR1 SGDLS and CDR2 YYNGEE. Between the trimmed V and J ends, which lost 6 bases and 5 bases, there was a span of 21 bases. The CDR3 is 16 amino acids. About this clone itself: Its antigen is still unknown.

Assay used: immunoSEQ multiplex PCR; TCRdb lists only in-frame clones, some missing. The sample lists 8,000 to 10,000 clones, approximately 90% occurring once. The receptor was derived from a human donor with POMP-related autoinflammation and immune dysregulation (PRAID). Sample: CD8+ T cells from PBMCs, taken before stem cell transplantation. The V call is TRBV9, the J call TRBJ2-1, with a tentative D call TRBD1 (5 bases). In nucleotides, the CDR3 is TGTGCCAGCACCCTAACAGGATTGTCCAGGGACAATGAGCAGTTCTTC. Its translation: CASTLTGLSRDNEQFF.